The 24 T cell receptor beta chains presented below share a single source sample, sequenced in a study of blood T cell repertoires in COVID-19. The table came from immunoSEQ multiplex PCR; TCRdb's copy has only in-frame clones and leaves some out. The table records 200,000 to 300,000 clones, over 80% of them present only once. The specimen sequenced was peripheral blood. The source of these receptors is a human donor in a cohort sampled during active COVID-19.

The chain couples TRBV6-8 to TRBJ2-7; D gene uncertain. The CDR3 spans 13 residues. V was trimmed by 5 bases and J by 2 bases, leaving 10 bases between them. Germline CDR1 reads MNHGY; CDR2 reads SAAAGT. As DNA, the CDR3 is TGTGCCAGCAGTCTCGGGTCCCCCTACGAGCAGTACTTC. This sequence encodes CASSLGSPYEQYF.

The chain has TRBV6-6 and TRBJ2-5; D not resolved. This CDR3 is built from 14 residues. Deletions cut 0 bases from V and 2 bases from J, with 7 bases between. Germline CDR1 reads MNHNY; CDR2 reads SVGAGI (reference sequence). CDR3 sequence (DNA): TGTGCCAGCAGTTACTCGACCAGGCAAGAGACCCAGTACTTC. Protein sequence: CASSYSTRQETQYF.

V is TRBV28 and J is TRBJ1-1, with D perhaps matching TRBD1 (6 bases). With 3 bases removed from V and 4 bases from J, the gap between germline ends came to 12 bases. The CDR3 runs 14 residues. The germline V gene encodes CDR1 MDHEN and CDR2 SYDVKM. CDR3 amino acids: CASSLRGRVTEAFF. The CDR3 coding sequence is TGTGCCAGCAGTTTGAGGGGGAGGGTCACTGAAGCTTTCTTT.

The rearrangement joins TRBV7-9 to TRBJ2-3; 7 bases align to TRBD2. V dropped 5 bases and J dropped 2; count of bases not matched to a gene: 16. This CDR3 has 18 residues. Per germline, CDR1 SEHNR and CDR2 FQNEAQ (reference sequence). The CDR3 DNA is TGTGCCAGCAGCAAGACCCCCGGGACTACCCTTACCACAGATACGCAGTATTTT. This gives the protein CASSKTPGTTLTTDTQYF.

The chain carries TRBV11-2 and TRBJ2-7; no clear D gene. This CDR3 has 12 amino acids. The V end lost 5 bases, the J end lost 3 bases, and 8 bases lay between the germline ends. Germline assignment: CDR1 SGHAT and CDR2 FQNNGV. In nucleotides, the CDR3 is TGTGCCAGCAGCCCCCAGGACTACGAGCAGTACTTC. Its protein is CASSPQDYEQYF.

Worth noting for this clone: One junction end does not reproduce the germline sequence, and a read error may be involved. V is TRBV7-2 and J is TRBJ1-1, with D perhaps TRBD1 (5 bases). Germline V CDR1 and CDR2: SGHTA, FQGNSA. The CDR3 loop spans 14 amino acids. CDR3 amino acids: CASNLGQGNTEAFF. For the CDR3, the DNA is TGTGCCAGCAACTTAGGGCAGGGGAACACTGAAGCTTTCTTT.

V usage is TRBV7-2 and J usage is TRBJ1-6, with 7 bases matching TRBD1. After removal of 3 bases from V and 9 bases from J, the junction contained 2 bases not matched to a gene. Germline V gives CDR1 SGHTA, CDR2 FQGNSA. This CDR3 spans 13 amino acids. CDR3 DNA: TGTGCCAGCAGCTTTGACAGGGTTTCACCCCTCCACTTT. Encoded protein: CASSFDRVSPLHF.

The chain couples TRBV10-3 to TRBJ1-5; D uncertain. Germline-derived CDR1 and CDR2 are ENHRY and SYGVKD. V was clipped by 0 bases and J by 11 bases, with 17 bases between them. The CDR3 has 15 amino acids. The CDR3 nucleotides are TGTGCCATCAGTGAGTCGGCGCAGTTACAAGCGACCCAGCATTTT. This translates into CAISESAQLQATQHF.

The rearrangement joins TRBV24-1 to TRBJ2-5; 7 nucleotides line up with TRBD1. Germline CDR1 is KGHDR and CDR2 is SFDVKD. V gave up 7 bases and J gave up 1 base; unmatched junction bases: 5. The CDR3 is 14 residues long. CDR3 coding DNA: TGTGCCACCAGCCCCGGGACAGCCCAAGAGACCCAGTACTTC. Encoded protein: CATSPGTAQETQYF.

V and J are TRBV19 and TRBJ2-1; 12 nucleotides line up with TRBD1. The CDR3 runs to 17 residues. Trimming cost V 2 bases and J 3 bases; bases outside gene matches: 5. Germline lookup yields CDR1 LNHDA and CDR2 SQIVND (reference sequence). The CDR3 here is CASSISRDRGLYNEQFF. CDR3 in DNA: TGTGCCAGTAGTATAAGTAGGGACAGGGGGCTCTACAATGAGCAGTTCTTC.

The DNA for the CDR3 is TGTGCCAGCAGCTTAGTTGGCGGGAGTGGGACCCAGTACTTC. This gives the protein CASSLVGGSGTQYF. V is TRBV7-9 and J is TRBJ2-5; the match to TRBD2 covers 7 bases. The germline V gene has CDR1 SEHNR and CDR2 FQNEAQ (reference sequence). Trimming at V came to 1 base and at J to 7 bases, leaving 6 bases not matched to a gene. The length of the CDR3 is 14 residues.

V usage is TRBV7-2 and J usage is TRBJ2-1; 7 bases are shared with TRBD2. Germline V lookup: CDR1 SGHTA, CDR2 FQGNSA. The junction had 9 bases not matched to a gene; V was cut back by 0 bases and J by 10 bases. The length of the CDR3 is 15 residues. As DNA, the CDR3 is TGTGCCAGCAGCTTAGCGTCTACTAGCGAACGGGAGCAGTTCTTC. Its protein product is CASSLASTSEREQFF.

This chain links TRBV30 with TRBJ2-7; D uncertain. Germline values: CDR1 GTSNPN, CDR2 SVGIG (reference sequence). V was pared by 5 bases and J by 6 bases, with 17 bases between. There are 13 residues in the CDR3. DNA of the CDR3: TGTGCCTGGTCTTACCCGTATGGCGGCGAGCAGTACTTC. Translation: CAWSYPYGGEQYF.

The count of this clone is one. V gene TRBV28 combines with J gene TRBJ1-4; 9 bases map to TRBD1. Per germline, CDR1 MDHEN and CDR2 SYDVKM. The J segment lost 4 bases and the V segment lost 6 bases, leaving 3 bases of the junction unmatched. The CDR3 has 14 residues. Here the CDR3 DNA reads TGTGCCAGCAGAATGGGACAGGGTAATGAAAAACTGTTTTTT. This gives the protein CASRMGQGNEKLFF.

J is TRBJ2-1 and V is TRBV24-1; 7 bases map to TRBD2. V shed 3 bases, J shed 6 bases, and the junction held 10 bases outside the gene matches. The CDR3 length is 16 residues. Germline CDR1 reads KGHDR; CDR2 reads SFDVKD. This CDR3 reads CATSDTDVGRLNEQFF. In nucleotides, the CDR3 is TGTGCCACCAGTGATACGGATGTCGGGAGGCTCAATGAGCAGTTCTTC.

J is TRBJ2-3 and V is TRBV19, with a possible D match to TRBD1 (6 bases). CDR1 LNHDA and CDR2 SQIVND come from the germline V gene (reference sequence). The CDR3 spans 15 residues. The ends were cut back, 2 bases at V and 2 bases at J, with 11 bases in the middle. The CDR3: CASSISTGYTDTQYF. The CDR3 nucleotides are TGTGCCAGTAGTATATCGACAGGCTACACAGATACGCAGTATTTT.

The gene calls are TRBV28 and TRBJ2-5; possibly TRBD1 for D (6 bases). The CDR3 contains 12 residues. Germline CDR1 reads MDHEN; CDR2 reads SYDVKM. Between the trimmed V and J ends, which lost 7 bases and 12 bases, there was a span of 18 bases. This CDR3 is CASKSDRDTEYF. The CDR3 DNA sequence: TGTGCCAGCAAGAGCGACCGGGACACCGAGTACTTC.

This chain joins TRBV2 and TRBJ1-5; TRBD1 agrees at 11 bases. The CDR3 runs 15 residues. CDR1 and CDR2 (germline): SNHLY, FYNNEI. Trimming took 10 bases from V and 4 from J; bases not matched to a gene: 9. CDR3 sequence reads: CATRPGTGGNQPQHF. The CDR3 nucleotides are TGTGCCACCCGACCGGGGACAGGGGGAAATCAGCCCCAGCATTTT.

The chain combines TRBV5-1 with TRBJ1-4; 10 bases match TRBD1. The CDR3 covers 15 residues. Germline V gene sequence: CDR1 SGHRS, CDR2 YFSETQ. After removal of 4 bases from V and 7 bases from J, the junction contained 7 bases not matched to a gene. For the CDR3, the DNA is TGCGCCAGCAGCGAGGACAGGGGGTCTACTGAAAAACTGTTTTTT. Amino acid sequence: CASSEDRGSTEKLFF.

A note on this clone: Germline and junction disagree at one end, which may indicate a read error. Other DNA sequences in this specimen translate into the identical CDR3. The CDR3 nucleotides read TGTGCTAGCAGCTTAGGACAGGGGGAGACCCAGTACTTC. Its translation: CASSLGQGETQYF. The V call is TRBV7-7, the J call TRBJ2-5, with TRBD1 matching over 9 bases. This CDR3 spans 13 amino acids. CDR1 SSHAT and CDR2 FNYEAQ come from the germline V gene (reference sequence). Together with reference TRBV7-7 and TRBJ2-5, the CDR3 gives the full variable domain: GAGVSQSPRYKVTKRGQDVTLRCDPISSHATLYWYQQALGQGPEFLTYFNYEAQPDKSGLPSDRFSAERPEGSISTLTIQRTEQRDSAMYRCASSLGQGETQYFGPGTRLLVL.

The chain uses TRBV3-1 (or the pseudogene TRBV3-2) and TRBJ2-2; 14 bases match TRBD2. Germline CDR1 and CDR2: LGHDT and YNNKEL (reference sequence). This CDR3 has 19 amino acids. V lost 3 bases, J lost 3 bases, and 9 bases stayed unmatched. The CDR3 sequence is CASSHPGTSGRWDTGELFF. CDR3 nucleotides: TGTGCCAGCAGCCACCCCGGGACTAGCGGGAGATGGGACACCGGGGAGCTGTTTTTT.

The chain employs TRBV7-2 and TRBJ2-1, with D tentatively TRBD2 (5 bases). Germline CDR1 is SGHTA and CDR2 is FQGNSA. The CDR3 length is 13 residues. V gave up 5 bases and J gave up 9 bases, with 14 bases separating them. The CDR3 loop reads CASSAGIDGEQFF. CDR3 nucleotides: TGTGCCAGCAGCGCCGGGATCGACGGTGAGCAGTTCTTC.

Many counts were recorded for this clone. V and J are TRBV6-5 and TRBJ1-1, with D perhaps matching TRBD1 (6 bases). Germline lookup yields CDR1 MNHEY and CDR2 SVGAGI. The CDR3 is 14 amino acids. V lost 3 bases and J lost 9, with 17 bases in between. As DNA, the CDR3 is TGTGCCAGCAGTTATTCAGGGGTCTCGGAAAAAGCTTTCTTT. Translation: CASSYSGVSEKAFF.

The chain combines TRBV28 with TRBJ1-1; TRBD1 matches 7 bases. The CDR3 has 15 residues. Per germline, CDR1 MDHEN and CDR2 SYDVKM. V was pared by 6 bases and J by 1 base, with 8 bases of the junction left unmatched. Here the CDR3 DNA reads TGTGCCAGCAGCCGAACAGGGGTGTGGAACACTGAAGCTTTCTTT. It codes for CASSRTGVWNTEAFF. Combining the CDR3 with reference TRBV28 and TRBJ1-1 gives the whole variable domain DVKVTQSSRYLVKRTGEKVFLECVQDMDHENMFWYRQDPGLGLRLIYFSYDVKMKEKGDIPEGYSVSREKKERFSLILESASTNQTSMYLCASSRTGVWNTEAFFGQGTRLTVV.